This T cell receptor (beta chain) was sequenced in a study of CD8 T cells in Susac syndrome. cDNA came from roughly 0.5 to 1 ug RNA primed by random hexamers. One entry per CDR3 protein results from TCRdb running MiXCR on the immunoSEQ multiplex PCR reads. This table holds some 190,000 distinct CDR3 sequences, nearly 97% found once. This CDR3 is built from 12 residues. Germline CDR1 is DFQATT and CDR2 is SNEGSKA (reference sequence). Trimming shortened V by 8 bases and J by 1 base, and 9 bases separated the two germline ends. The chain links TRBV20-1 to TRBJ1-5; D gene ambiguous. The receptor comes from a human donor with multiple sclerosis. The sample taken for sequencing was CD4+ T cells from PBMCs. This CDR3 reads CSSGRSNQPQHF. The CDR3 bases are TGCAGTTCAGGACGGAGCAATCAGCCCCAGCATTTT.